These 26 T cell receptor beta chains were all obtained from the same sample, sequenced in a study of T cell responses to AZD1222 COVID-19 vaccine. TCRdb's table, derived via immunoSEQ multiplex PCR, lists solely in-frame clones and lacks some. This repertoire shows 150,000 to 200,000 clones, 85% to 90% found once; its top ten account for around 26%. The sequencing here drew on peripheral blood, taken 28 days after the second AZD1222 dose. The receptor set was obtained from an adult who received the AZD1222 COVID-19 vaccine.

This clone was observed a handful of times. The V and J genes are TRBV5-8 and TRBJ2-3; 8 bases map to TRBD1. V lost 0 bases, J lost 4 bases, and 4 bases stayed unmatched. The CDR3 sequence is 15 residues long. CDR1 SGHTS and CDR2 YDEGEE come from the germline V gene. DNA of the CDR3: TGTGCCAGCAGCTTGGTGGACAGGGTTTCAGATACGCAGTATTTT. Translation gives CASSLVDRVSDTQYF.

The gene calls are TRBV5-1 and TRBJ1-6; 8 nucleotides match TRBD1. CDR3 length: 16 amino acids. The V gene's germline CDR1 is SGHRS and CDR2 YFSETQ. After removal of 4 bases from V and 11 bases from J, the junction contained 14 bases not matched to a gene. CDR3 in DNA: TGCGCCAGCAGCCCACGGACAGGGCGTTATAGGACACCCCTCCACTTT. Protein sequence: CASSPRTGRYRTPLHF.

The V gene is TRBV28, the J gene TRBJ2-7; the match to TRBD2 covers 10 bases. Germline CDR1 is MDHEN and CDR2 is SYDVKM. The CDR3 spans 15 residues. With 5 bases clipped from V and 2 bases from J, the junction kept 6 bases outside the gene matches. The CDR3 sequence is CASSQGTSEAYEQYF. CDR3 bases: TGTGCCAGCAGTCAAGGGACTAGCGAGGCCTACGAGCAGTACTTC.

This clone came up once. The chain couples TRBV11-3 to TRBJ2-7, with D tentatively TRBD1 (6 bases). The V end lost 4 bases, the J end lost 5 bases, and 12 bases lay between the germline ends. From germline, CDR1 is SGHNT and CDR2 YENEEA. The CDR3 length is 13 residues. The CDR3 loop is CASSSRTANEQYF. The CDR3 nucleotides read TGTGCCAGCAGCTCACGGACAGCCAACGAGCAGTACTTC.

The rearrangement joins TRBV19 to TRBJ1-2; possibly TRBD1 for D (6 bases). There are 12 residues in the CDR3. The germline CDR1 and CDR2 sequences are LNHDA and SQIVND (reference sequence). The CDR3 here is CAVGGQDYGYTF. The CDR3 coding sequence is TGTGCTGTGGGGGGGCAAGACTATGGCTACACCTTC.

The CDR3 region has the DNA TGTGCCAGCAGGTCGGCGGGATTGGGGAGCGAGCAGTACTTC. Its translation is CASRSAGLGSEQYF. This sequence joins TRBV2 and TRBJ2-7; tentatively, D is TRBD2 (6 bases). Germline V gene sequence: CDR1 SNHLY, CDR2 FYNNEI. The V gene lost 6 bases and the J gene lost 6 bases, with 18 bases spanning the gap. There are 14 residues in the CDR3.

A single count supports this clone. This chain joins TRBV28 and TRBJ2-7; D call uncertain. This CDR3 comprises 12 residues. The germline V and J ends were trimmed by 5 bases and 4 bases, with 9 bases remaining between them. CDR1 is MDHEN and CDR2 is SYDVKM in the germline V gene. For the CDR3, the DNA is TGTGCCAGCAGTCTCCTAGAGTACGAGCAGTACTTC. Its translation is CASSLLEYEQYF.

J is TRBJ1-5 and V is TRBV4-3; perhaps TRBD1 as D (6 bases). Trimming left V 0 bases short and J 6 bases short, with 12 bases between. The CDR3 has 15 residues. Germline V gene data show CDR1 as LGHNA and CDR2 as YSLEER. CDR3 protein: CASSQDGGTGQPQHF. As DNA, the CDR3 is TGCGCCAGCAGCCAAGATGGGGGCACGGGTCAGCCCCAGCATTTT.

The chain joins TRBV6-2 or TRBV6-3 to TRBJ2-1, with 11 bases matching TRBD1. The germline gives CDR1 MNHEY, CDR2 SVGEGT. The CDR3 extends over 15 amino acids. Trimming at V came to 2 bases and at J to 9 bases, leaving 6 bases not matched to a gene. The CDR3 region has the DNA TGTGCCAGCAGTTACGGGACAGGGGGGCGGGGTGAGCAGTTCTTC. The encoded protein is CASSYGTGGRGEQFF.

The CDR3 bases are TGTGCCAGCAGCCAAGATCGGGGGACTGCCACAGATACGCAGTATTTT. Translation gives CASSQDRGTATDTQYF. The chain recombines TRBV4-2 with TRBJ2-3, with a tentative D call TRBD2 (6 bases). Trimming took off 0 bases at V and 2 bases at J, with 12 bases between the two ends. The germline V gene encodes CDR1 LGHNA and CDR2 YNFKEQ. This CDR3 comprises 16 residues.

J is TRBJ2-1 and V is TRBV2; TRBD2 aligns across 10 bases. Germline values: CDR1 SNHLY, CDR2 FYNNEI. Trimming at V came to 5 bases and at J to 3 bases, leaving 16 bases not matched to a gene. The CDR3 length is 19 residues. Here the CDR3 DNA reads TGTGCCAGCAGTTCTACCCACCCCCGCCTAGCGGGAGACTACAATGAGCAGTTCTTC. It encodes CASSSTHPRLAGDYNEQFF.

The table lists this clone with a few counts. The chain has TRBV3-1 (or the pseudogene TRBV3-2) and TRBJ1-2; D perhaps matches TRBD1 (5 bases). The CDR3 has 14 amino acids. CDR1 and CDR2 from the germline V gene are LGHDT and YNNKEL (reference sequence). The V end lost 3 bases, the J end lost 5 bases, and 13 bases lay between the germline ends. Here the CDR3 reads CASSQGTFRYGYTF. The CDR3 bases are TGTGCCAGCAGCCAGGGGACTTTTAGGTATGGCTACACCTTC.

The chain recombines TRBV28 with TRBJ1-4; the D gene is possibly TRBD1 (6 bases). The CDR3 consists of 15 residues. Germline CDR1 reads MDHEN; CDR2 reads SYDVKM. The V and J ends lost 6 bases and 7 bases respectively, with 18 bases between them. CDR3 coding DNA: TGTGCCAGCAGATCAACACAGGGAAGTGGTGAAAAACTGTTTTTT. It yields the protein CASRSTQGSGEKLFF. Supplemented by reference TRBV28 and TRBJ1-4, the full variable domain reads DVKVTQSSRYLVKRTGEKVFLECVQDMDHENMFWYRQDPGLGLRLIYFSYDVKMKEKGDIPEGYSVSREKKERFSLILESASTNQTSMYLCASRSTQGSGEKLFFGSGTQLSVL.

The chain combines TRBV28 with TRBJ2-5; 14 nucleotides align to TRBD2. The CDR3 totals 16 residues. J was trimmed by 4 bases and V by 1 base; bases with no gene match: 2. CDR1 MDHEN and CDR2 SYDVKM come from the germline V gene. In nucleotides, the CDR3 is TGTGCCAGCAGTTTATTCGGGACTAGCGGGAGAGAGACCCAGTACTTC. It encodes CASSLFGTSGRETQYF.

Here the CDR3 DNA reads TGCGCCAGCAGCCAAGATCTGGGACAGGGGGCCTCCTACGAGCAGTACTTC. Protein: CASSQDLGQGASYEQYF. The rearrangement uses TRBV4-1 and TRBJ2-7, with 12 bases identical to TRBD1. Germline loops: CDR1 MGHRA, CDR2 YSYEKL. The CDR3 covers 17 residues. V was pared by 0 bases and J by 0 bases, with 3 bases of the junction left unmatched.

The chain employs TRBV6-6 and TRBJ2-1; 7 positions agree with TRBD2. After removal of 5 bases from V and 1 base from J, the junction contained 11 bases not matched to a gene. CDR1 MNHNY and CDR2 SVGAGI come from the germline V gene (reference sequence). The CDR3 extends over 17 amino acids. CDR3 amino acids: CASSPPGGGSSYNEQFF. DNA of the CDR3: TGTGCCAGCAGTCCCCCCGGTGGCGGGAGTTCCTACAATGAGCAGTTCTTC.

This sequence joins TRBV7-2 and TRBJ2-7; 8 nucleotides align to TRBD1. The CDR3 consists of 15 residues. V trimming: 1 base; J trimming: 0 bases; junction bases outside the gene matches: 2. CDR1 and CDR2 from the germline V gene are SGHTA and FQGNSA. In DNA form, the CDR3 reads TGTGCCAGCAGCTTAGGGACAGGGAGCTCCTACGAGCAGTACTTC. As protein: CASSLGTGSSYEQYF.

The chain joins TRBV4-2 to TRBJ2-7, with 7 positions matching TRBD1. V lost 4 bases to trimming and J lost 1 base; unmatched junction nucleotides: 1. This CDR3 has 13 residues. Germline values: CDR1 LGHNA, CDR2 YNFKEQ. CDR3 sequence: CASSPGQSYEQYF. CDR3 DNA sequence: TGTGCCAGCAGCCCGGGACAGTCCTACGAGCAGTACTTC.

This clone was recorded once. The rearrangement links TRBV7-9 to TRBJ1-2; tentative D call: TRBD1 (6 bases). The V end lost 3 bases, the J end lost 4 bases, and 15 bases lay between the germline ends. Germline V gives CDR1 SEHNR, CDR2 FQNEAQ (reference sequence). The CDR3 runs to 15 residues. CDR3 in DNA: TGTGCCAGCAGCTTGTCGGCAGGGGACACCTATGGCTACACCTTC. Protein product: CASSLSAGDTYGYTF.

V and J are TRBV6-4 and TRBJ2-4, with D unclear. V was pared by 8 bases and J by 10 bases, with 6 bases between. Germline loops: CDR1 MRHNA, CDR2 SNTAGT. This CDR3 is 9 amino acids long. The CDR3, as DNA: TGTGCCAGCCTAAATATTCAGTACTTC. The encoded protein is CASLNIQYF.

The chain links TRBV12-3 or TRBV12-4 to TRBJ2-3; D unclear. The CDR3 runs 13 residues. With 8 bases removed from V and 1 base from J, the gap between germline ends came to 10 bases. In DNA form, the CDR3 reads TGTGCCAGCCAGAAGACCCGCACAGATACGCAGTATTTT. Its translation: CASQKTRTDTQYF.

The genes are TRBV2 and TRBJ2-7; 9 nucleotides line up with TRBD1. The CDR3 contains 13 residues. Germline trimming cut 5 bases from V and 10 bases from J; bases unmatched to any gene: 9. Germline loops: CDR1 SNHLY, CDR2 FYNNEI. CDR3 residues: CASSTDRGEKQYF. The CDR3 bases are TGTGCCAGCAGTACGGACAGGGGAGAAAAACAGTACTTC.

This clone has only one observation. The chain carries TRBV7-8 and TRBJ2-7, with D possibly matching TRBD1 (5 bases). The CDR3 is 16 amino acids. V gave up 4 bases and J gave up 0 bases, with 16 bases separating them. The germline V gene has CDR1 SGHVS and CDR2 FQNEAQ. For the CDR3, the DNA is TGTGCCAGCAGCTCTGCCGGACAAAGCCTCTCCTACGAGCAGTACTTC. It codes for CASSSAGQSLSYEQYF. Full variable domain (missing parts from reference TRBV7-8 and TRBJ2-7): GAGVSQSPRYKVAKRGQDVALRCDPISGHVSLFWYQQALGQGPEFLTYFQNEAQLDKSGLPSDRFFAERPEGSVSTLKIQRTQQEDSAVYLCASSSAGQSLSYEQYFGPGTRLTVT.

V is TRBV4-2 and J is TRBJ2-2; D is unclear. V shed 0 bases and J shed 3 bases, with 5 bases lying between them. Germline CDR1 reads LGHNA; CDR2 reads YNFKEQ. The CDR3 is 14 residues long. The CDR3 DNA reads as TGTGCCAGCAGCCAAGATATTGACACCGGGGAGCTGTTTTTT. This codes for CASSQDIDTGELFF.

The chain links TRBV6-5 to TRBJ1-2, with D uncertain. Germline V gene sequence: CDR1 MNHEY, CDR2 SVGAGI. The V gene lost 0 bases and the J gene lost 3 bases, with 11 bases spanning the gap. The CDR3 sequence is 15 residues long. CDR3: CASSYSLRGDYGYTF. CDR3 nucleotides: TGTGCCAGCAGTTACTCACTGCGTGGGGACTATGGCTACACCTTC.

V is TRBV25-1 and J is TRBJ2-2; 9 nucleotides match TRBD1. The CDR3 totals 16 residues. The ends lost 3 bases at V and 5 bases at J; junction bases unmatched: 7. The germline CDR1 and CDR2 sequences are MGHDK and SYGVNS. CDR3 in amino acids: CASSEQQGAGTGELFF. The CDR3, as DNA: TGTGCCAGCAGTGAGCAACAGGGGGCAGGAACCGGGGAGCTGTTTTTT.